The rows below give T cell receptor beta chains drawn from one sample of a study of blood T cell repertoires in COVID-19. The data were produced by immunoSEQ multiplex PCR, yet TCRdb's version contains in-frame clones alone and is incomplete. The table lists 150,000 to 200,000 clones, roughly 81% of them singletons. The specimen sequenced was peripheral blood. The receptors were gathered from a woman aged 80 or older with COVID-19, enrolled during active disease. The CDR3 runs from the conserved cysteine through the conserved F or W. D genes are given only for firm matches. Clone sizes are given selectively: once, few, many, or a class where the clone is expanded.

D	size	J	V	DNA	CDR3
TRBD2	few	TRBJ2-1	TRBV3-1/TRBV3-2	TGTGCCAGCAGCCTCAGCGGGAGAACCTACAATGAGCAGTTCTTC	CASSLSGRTYNEQFF
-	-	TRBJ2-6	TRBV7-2	TGTGCCAGCAGCTCAGACCCACCAGGGGCCGGGGCCAACGTCCTGACTTTC	CASSSDPPGAGANVLTF
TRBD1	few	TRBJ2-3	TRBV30	TGTGCCTGGAGTTGGGACAGTTGTCCCACAGATACGCAGTATTTT	CAWSWDSCPTDTQYF
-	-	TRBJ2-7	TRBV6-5	TGTGCCAGGGACAGCACATACGAGCAGTACTTC	CARDSTYEQYF
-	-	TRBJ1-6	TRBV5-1	TGCGCCAGCAGCTTGGGACAGGCTAATTCACCCCTCCACTTT	CASSLGQANSPLHF
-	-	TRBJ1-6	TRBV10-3	TGTGCCATCAGCGGTGGGGCCAGTGTTAATTCACCCCTCCACTTT	CAISGGASVNSPLHF
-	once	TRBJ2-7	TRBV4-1	TGCGCCAGCAGCCAAGGACTAGGCTACGAGCAGTACTTC	CASSQGLGYEQYF
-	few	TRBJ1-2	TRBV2	TGTGCCAGCAGTGTGACGGGGGAAGCTAACTATGGCTACACCTTC	CASSVTGEANYGYTF
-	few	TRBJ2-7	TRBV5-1	TGCGCCAGCCGCCAGACAGCCTACGAGCAGTACTTC	CASRQTAYEQYF
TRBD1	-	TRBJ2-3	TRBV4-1	TGCGCCAGCAGCCTACAGGGGGCTCCCAGCTCAGATACGCAGTATTTT	CASSLQGAPSSDTQYF